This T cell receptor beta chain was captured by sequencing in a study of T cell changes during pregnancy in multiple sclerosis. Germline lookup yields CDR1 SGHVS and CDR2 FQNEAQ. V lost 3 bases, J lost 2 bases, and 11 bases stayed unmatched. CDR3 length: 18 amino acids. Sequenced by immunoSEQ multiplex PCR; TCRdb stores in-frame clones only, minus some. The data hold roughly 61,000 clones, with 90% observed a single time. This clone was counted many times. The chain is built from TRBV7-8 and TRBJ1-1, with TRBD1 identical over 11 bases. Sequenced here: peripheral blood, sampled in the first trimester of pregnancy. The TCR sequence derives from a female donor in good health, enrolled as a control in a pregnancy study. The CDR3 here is CASSFNRGQGVVNTEAFF. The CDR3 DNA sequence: TGTGCCAGCAGCTTCAATAGGGGACAGGGGGTAGTCAACACTGAAGCTTTCTTT.